Reported below is one T cell receptor (beta chain). These data come from a study of PD-L1 blockade in urothelial cancer. V was trimmed by 4 bases and J by 8 bases, leaving 16 bases between them. The CDR3 runs 13 residues. Germline V gives CDR1 SGHDT, CDR2 YYEEEE. TCRdb's copy holds only in-frame clones and misses some; the assay was immunoSEQ multiplex PCR. The repertoire holds some 84,000 clones, with around 76% as singletons. The chain is built from TRBV5-6 and TRBJ2-7; D is possibly TRBD2 (5 bases). This TCR came from a man aged 70-80 years with urothelial cancer. Specimen: PBMCs, collected around atezolizumab (anti-PD-L1) treatment. The CDR3 protein is CASSPGVSSKQYF. The CDR3 coding sequence is TGTGCCAGCAGCCCCGGGGTGAGCAGTAAGCAGTACTTC.